This record looks at one T cell receptor beta chain sequence and its context. Original processing methods: The assay estimated nucleated cells by amplifying reference gene primers. Assay used: immunoSEQ multiplex PCR; TCRdb lists only in-frame clones, some missing. Clone size and the V and J calls come from that table; the DNA yielded D and trimming. The table includes 100,000 to 150,000 clones, 86% detected once. Losses at the gene ends were 6 bases for V and 8 bases for J; bases not matched to a gene: 7. The CDR3 covers 13 residues. Germline V CDR1 and CDR2: MNHEY, SVGAGI. The data were taken from a study of blood T cell repertoires in COVID-19. Overall study: The origin of the acute and convalescent COVID-19 samples was the United States, Italy and Spain. PBMCs, B-cell-depleted T cells, or T cells were the source of the cDNA or gDNA that made up the material.

The TCR originated in a human donor in a cohort sampled during active COVID-19. Sequencing was performed on peripheral blood. The rearrangement uses TRBV6-5 and TRBJ2-1; TRBD2 agrees at 7 bases. CDR3 coding DNA: TGTGCCAGCAGGCGGGAGTCTTGGGATGAGCAGTTCTTC. This translates into CASRRESWDEQFF.